This TCR beta chain emerged from a study of metastatic and nonmetastatic thyroid tumors. Across the study: Malignant and benign thyroid patients had repertoires compared in peripheral blood and tumor or nodule tissue.

This clone was seen repeatedly, ten times or more. TCRdb re-called the PCR reads via MiXCR. The table lists 35,000 or so clones, around 17% of them singletons, with approximately 13% in the top ten. Every patient underwent thyroid surgery untreated. The TCR was taken from a male donor with papillary thyroid cancer or a benign thyroid nodule (not recorded which). Some clones in this sample may be carry-over from other donors' samples. The sample consisted of blood.

CDR3 nucleotide sequence: TGTGCCAGCAGCCCAGGACTAGTGGCTAGTGGGGGAGAGACCCAGTACTTC. Translation gives CASSPGLVASGGETQYF. The chain recombines TRBV28 with TRBJ2-5; 7 bases match TRBD2. The CDR3 totals 17 residues. Germline V gives CDR1 MDHEN, CDR2 SYDVKM. Germline trimming cut 6 bases from V and 4 bases from J; bases unmatched to any gene: 17. The full variable domain, rest sourced from reference TRBV28 and TRBJ2-5, is DVKVTQSSRYLVKRTGEKVFLECVQDMDHENMFWYRQDPGLGLRLIYFSYDVKMKEKGDIPEGYSVSREKKERFSLILESASTNQTSMYLCASSPGLVASGGETQYFGPGTRLLVL.